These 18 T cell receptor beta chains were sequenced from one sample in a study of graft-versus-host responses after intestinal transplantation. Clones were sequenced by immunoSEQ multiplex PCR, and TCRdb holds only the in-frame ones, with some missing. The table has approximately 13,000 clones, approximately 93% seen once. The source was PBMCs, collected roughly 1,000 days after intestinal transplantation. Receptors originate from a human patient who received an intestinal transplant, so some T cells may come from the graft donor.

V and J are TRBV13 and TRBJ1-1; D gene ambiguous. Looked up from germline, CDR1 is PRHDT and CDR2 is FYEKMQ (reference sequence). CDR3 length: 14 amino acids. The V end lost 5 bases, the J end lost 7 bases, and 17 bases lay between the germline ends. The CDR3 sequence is CASSPLAGQVEAFF. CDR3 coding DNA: TGTGCCAGCAGCCCACTGGCTGGGCAGGTTGAAGCTTTCTTT.

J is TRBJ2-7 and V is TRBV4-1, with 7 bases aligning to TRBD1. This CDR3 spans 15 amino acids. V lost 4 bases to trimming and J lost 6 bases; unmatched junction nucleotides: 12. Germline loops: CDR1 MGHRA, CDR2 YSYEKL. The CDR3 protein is CASSRVVRGPGEQYF. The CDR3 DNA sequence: TGCGCCAGCAGCCGAGTTGTGAGGGGGCCTGGCGAGCAGTACTTC.

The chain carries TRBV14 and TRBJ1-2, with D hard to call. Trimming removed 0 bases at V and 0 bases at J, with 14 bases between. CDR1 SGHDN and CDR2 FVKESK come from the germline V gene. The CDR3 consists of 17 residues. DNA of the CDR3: TGTGCCAGCAGCCAAGATGGGTTGGACCTCGCTAACTATGGCTACACCTTC. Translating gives CASSQDGLDLANYGYTF.

The CDR3 sequence is CASSHRQFNTGELFF. DNA for the CDR3: TGTGCCAGCAGCCATAGACAGTTCAACACCGGGGAGCTGTTTTTT. The J gene is TRBJ2-2, the V gene TRBV7-9; possible D gene TRBD1, 5 bases. The CDR3 runs 15 residues. Per the germline V gene, CDR1 is SEHNR and CDR2 is FQNEAQ (reference sequence). V was trimmed by 5 bases and J by 2 bases, leaving 12 bases between them.

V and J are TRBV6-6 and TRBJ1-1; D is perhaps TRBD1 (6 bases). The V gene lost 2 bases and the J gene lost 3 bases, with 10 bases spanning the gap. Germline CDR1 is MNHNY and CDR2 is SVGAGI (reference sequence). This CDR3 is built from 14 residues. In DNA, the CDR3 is TGTGCCAGCAGTTACCGACAGGCCGACACTGAAGCTTTCTTT. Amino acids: CASSYRQADTEAFF.

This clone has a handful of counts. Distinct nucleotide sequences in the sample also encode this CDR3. As DNA, the CDR3 is TGTGCCAGCCTAGGACAGAACACTGAAGCTTTCTTT. Translating gives CASLGQNTEAFF. The chain links TRBV19 to TRBJ1-1; possible D gene TRBD1, 5 bases. V gave up 9 bases and J gave up 1 base, with 9 bases separating them. CDR3 length equals 12 residues. Germline V gene sequence: CDR1 LNHDA, CDR2 SQIVND (reference sequence).

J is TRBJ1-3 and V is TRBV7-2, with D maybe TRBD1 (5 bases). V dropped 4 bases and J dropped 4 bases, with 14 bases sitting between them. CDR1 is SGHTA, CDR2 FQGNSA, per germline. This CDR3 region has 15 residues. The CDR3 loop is CASSYLGTYGNTIYF. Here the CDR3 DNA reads TGTGCCAGCAGCTACCTCGGGACGTACGGAAACACCATATATTTT.

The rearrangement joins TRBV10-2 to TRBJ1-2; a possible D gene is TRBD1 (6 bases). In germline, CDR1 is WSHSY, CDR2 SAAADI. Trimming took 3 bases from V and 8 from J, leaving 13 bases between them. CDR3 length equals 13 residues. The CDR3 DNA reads TGCGCCAGCAGTGAAGGGGGGGCGGGCGGCTACACCTTC. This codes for CASSEGGAGGYTF.

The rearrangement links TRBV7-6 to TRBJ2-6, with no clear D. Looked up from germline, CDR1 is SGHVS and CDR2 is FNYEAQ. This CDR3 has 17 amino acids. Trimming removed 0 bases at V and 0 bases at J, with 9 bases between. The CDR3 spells CASSLAPGSSGANVLTF. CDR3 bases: TGTGCCAGCAGCTTAGCGCCAGGATCCTCTGGGGCCAACGTCCTGACTTTC.

This CDR3 reads CASSPNTDTPEAFF. CDR3 in DNA: TGTGCCAGCTCACCGAATACGGACACCCCTGAAGCTTTCTTT. This rearrangement joins TRBV18 to TRBJ1-1; D is perhaps TRBD1 (5 bases). CDR1 KGHSH and CDR2 LQKENI come from the germline V gene. V gave up 3 bases and J gave up 6 bases, with 14 bases separating them. The CDR3 is 14 amino acids.

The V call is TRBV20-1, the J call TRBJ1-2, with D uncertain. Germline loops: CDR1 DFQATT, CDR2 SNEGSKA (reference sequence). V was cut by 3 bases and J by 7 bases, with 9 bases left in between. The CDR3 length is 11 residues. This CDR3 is CSARPGFGYTF. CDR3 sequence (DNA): TGCAGTGCTAGGCCCGGGTTTGGCTACACCTTC.

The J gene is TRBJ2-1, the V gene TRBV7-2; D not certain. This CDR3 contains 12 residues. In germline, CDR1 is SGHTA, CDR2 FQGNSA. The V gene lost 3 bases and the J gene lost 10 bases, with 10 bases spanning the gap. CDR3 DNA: TGTGCCAGCAGCTTTGGGTCCAACGAGCAGTTCTTC. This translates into CASSFGSNEQFF.

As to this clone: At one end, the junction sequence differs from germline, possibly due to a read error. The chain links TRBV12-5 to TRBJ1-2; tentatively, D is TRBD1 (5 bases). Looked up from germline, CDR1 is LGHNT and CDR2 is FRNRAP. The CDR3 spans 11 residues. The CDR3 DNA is TGTGCTAGTGGCCGGGACGCCCTTACTTTCTTC. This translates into CASGRDALTFF. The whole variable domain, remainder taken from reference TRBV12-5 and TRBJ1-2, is DARVTQTPRHKVTEMGQEVTMRCQPILGHNTVFWYRQTMMQGLELLAYFRNRAPLDDSGMPKDRFSAEMPDATLATLKIQPSEPRDSAVYFCASGRDALTFFGSGTRLTVV.

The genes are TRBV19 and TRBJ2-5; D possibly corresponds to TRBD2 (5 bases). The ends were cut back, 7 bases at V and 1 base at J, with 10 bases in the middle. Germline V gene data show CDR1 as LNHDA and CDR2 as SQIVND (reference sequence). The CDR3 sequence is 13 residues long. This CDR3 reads CASNTRGQETQYF. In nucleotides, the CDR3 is TGTGCCAGTAACACCCGGGGCCAAGAGACCCAGTACTTC. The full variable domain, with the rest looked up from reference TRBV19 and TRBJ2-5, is DGGITQSPKYLFRKEGQNVTLSCEQNLNHDAMYWYRQDPGQGLRLIYYSQIVNDFQKGDIAEGYSVSREKKESFPLTVTSAQKNPTAFYLCASNTRGQETQYFGPGTRLLVL.

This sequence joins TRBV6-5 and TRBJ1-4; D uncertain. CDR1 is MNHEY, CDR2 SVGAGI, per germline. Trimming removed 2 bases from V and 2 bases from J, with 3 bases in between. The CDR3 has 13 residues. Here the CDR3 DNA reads TGTGCCAGCAGTTACAGTACTAATGAAAAACTGTTTTTT. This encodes CASSYSTNEKLFF.

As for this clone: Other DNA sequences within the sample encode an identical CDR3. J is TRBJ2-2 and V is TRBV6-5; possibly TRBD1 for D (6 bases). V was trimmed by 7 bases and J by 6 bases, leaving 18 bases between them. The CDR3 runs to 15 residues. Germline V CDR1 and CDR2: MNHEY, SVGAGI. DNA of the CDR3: TGTGCCAGCAATTCAGGACAGACCTTCCCCGGGGAGCTGTTTTTT. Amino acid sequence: CASNSGQTFPGELFF.

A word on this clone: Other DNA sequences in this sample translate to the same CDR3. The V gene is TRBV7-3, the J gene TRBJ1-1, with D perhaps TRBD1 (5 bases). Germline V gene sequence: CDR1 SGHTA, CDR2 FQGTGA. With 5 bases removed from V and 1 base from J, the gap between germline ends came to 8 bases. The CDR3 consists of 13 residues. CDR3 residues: CASSRGANTEAFF. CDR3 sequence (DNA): TGTGCCAGCAGCCGCGGGGCGAACACTGAAGCTTTCTTT.

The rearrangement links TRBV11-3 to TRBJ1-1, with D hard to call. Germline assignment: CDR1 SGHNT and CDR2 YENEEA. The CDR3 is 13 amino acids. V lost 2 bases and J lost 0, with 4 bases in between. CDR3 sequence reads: CASSLWVNTEAFF. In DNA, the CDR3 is TGTGCCAGCAGCTTATGGGTGAACACTGAAGCTTTCTTT.